A selection of T cell receptor beta chains follows, all from one sample in a study of cytomegalovirus exposure and HLA in healthy donors. Measured with immunoSEQ multiplex PCR; TCRdb has only the in-frame clones, and not every one. There are roughly 170,000 clones in the sample; more than 60% occur only once, and about 1.4% lies in the top ten. The sample was PBMCs. The receptors were sampled from a woman in her thirties in good health and CMV-seropositive. Both conserved end residues are part of each CDR3. A D gene is named only where the DNA matches it firmly. Size is omitted from some rows. Given values are once, few, many or a class for expanded clones.

size	V	D	J	DNA	CDR3
NA	TRBV5-1	NA	TRBJ2-3	TGCGCCAGCAGCCGTAGCACAGATACGCAGTATTTT	CASSRSTDTQYF
NA	TRBV29-1	NA	TRBJ2-7	TGCAGCGTTGAGGGGGGGGGACAGGCGTCCTACGAGCAGTACTTC	CSVEGGGQASYEQYF
once	TRBV6-5	NA	TRBJ2-7	TGTGCCAGCAGTTCCACAGGCTTCCTCACCTACGAGCAGTACTTC	CASSSTGFLTYEQYF
NA	TRBV19	NA	TRBJ1-5	TGTGCCGGAGGGAGGAATCAGCCCCAGCATTTT	CAGGRNQPQHF
NA	TRBV4-2	NA	TRBJ2-1	TGTGCCAGCAGCCCACAAGGGGCTGGAAATGAGCAGTTCTTC	CASSPQGAGNEQFF
NA	TRBV2	TRBD2	TRBJ2-2	TGTGCCAGCAGTTCCAGCGGGGCTGGTTACGGGGAGCTGTTTTTT	CASSSSGAGYGELFF
NA	TRBV15	NA	TRBJ1-2	TGTGCCACCAGCAACCCGGGGTCAGGGAGGATCTATGGCTACACCTTC	CATSNPGSGRIYGYTF
NA	TRBV5-1	NA	TRBJ2-7	TGCGCCAGCAGCTTGGTGTTCTTGGGGGGGGCCACCCAACACTACGAGCAGTACTTC	CASSLVFLGGATQHYEQYF
NA	TRBV10-3	NA	TRBJ1-5	TGTGCCATCAGTATGTCCCCGGGACAAAATCAGCCCCAGCATTTT	CAISMSPGQNQPQHF
NA	TRBV7-6	TRBD1	TRBJ1-4	TGTGCCAGCAGTAAAACAGGGGTTAATGAAAAACTGTTTTTT	CASSKTGVNEKLFF
NA	TRBV9	NA	TRBJ2-1	TGTGCCAGCAGCGTAGGGGGTAGCGGCTATGAGCAGTTCTTC	CASSVGGSGYEQFF
NA	TRBV28	TRBD1	TRBJ1-5	TGTGCCAGCACCTCCCGGGACAGGGTCAATCAGCCCCAGCATTTT	CASTSRDRVNQPQHF
NA	TRBV2	NA	TRBJ1-2	TGCGCCAGCACAGGAACAGGTGCCTATGGCTACACCTTC	CASTGTGAYGYTF
NA	TRBV6-5	NA	TRBJ1-5	TGTGCCAGCAGTACAGGTAGCAATCAGCCCCAGCATTTT	CASSTGSNQPQHF
NA	TRBV4-1	NA	TRBJ1-5	TGCGCCAGCAGCCCTACGCCCACGGCCAGGCAGCCCCAGCATTTT	CASSPTPTARQPQHF
NA	TRBV6-1	TRBD2	TRBJ2-7	TGTGCCAGCAGTGATCTACTAGCGGGTTCTTATAACTCCTACGAGCAGTACTTC	CASSDLLAGSYNSYEQYF
NA	TRBV6-5	TRBD1	TRBJ2-1	TGTGCCAGCAGTTACCCGGGACAGAAGAACAATGAGCAGTTCTTC	CASSYPGQKNNEQFF
NA	TRBV5-1	NA	TRBJ2-3	TGCGCCAGCAGCTTGGATAATCCAGACACAGATACGCAGTATTTT	CASSLDNPDTDTQYF
few	TRBV7-2	NA	TRBJ2-5	TGTGCCAGCAGCTTACTACAGGGCCAAGAGACCCAGTACTTC	CASSLLQGQETQYF
NA	TRBV27	NA	TRBJ1-4	TGTGCCAGCAGCGGCGGTTGGACTAATGAAAAACTGTTTTTT	CASSGGWTNEKLFF
few	TRBV29-1	NA	TRBJ1-1	TGCAGCGTTTTTGGGGGAAAACGGGGGGGTGACACTGAAGCTTTCTTT	CSVFGGKRGGDTEAFF
NA	TRBV30	TRBD1	TRBJ1-2	TGTGCCTGGAGTTTCAGCTTACAGGGGGCAGGGGGCTACACCTTC	CAWSFSLQGAGGYTF
NA	TRBV19	TRBD1	TRBJ1-1	TGTGCCAGTAGTGGACAGGGAGGATCCACTGAAGCTTTCTTT	CASSGQGGSTEAFF
NA	TRBV5-5	NA	TRBJ2-7	TGTGCCAGCAGCTTGGCCCAGGGATGGGAGCAGTACTTC	CASSLAQGWEQYF
once	TRBV9	NA	TRBJ2-7	TGTGCCAGCAGCCGCGCTTCACCGTACGAGCAGTACTTC	CASSRASPYEQYF
once	TRBV5-1	TRBD2	TRBJ2-3	TGCGTCTCAGCCTTGAGAGGCGGGAGGGCCACAGATACGCAGTATTTT	CVSALRGGRATDTQYF
NA	TRBV28	NA	TRBJ2-2	TGTGCTATTCAGGGTGGGGGCGTGTCCGGGGAGCTGTTTTTT	CAIQGGGVSGELFF
NA	TRBV5-6	TRBD2	TRBJ2-3	TGTGCCAGCAGCTTTCTGACTAGCGGCACAGATACGCAGTATTTT	CASSFLTSGTDTQYF
NA	TRBV28	TRBD1	TRBJ1-1	TGTGCCAGCAGTCCTGGGACAGGGAACCCCAGCGGGCACACTGAAGCTTTCTTT	CASSPGTGNPSGHTEAFF
NA	TRBV28	TRBD1	TRBJ1-4	TGTGCCAGTGAGACAGGGGGCAATGAAAAACTGTTTTTT	CASETGGNEKLFF
NA	TRBV30	NA	TRBJ1-5	TGTGCCTGGAGGGACGGGAGGGGCGATGGAATGAGCAATCAGCCCCAGCATTTT	CAWRDGRGDGMSNQPQHF
NA	TRBV28	TRBD1	TRBJ1-5	TGTGCCAGCAGCACTCCGGACAGGGGGAATCAGCCCCAGCATTTT	CASSTPDRGNQPQHF
few	TRBV6-5	NA	TRBJ1-1	TGTGCCAGCAGTTACTCGGGGGGACCGAACACTGAAGCTTTCTTT	CASSYSGGPNTEAFF
NA	TRBV27	TRBD1	TRBJ1-4	TGTGCCAGCAGAAAGACAGGGGGAGATGAAAAACTGTTTTTT	CASRKTGGDEKLFF
NA	TRBV7-2	TRBD2	TRBJ2-7	TGTGCCAGCAGCTTACAGGGGAACAGCGGGAGGGCCTCCTACGAGCAGTACTTC	CASSLQGNSGRASYEQYF
NA	TRBV28	TRBD1	TRBJ2-7	TGTGCCAGCAGTTTATTGGCCGGGACAGGGTTGGAGCAGTACTTC	CASSLLAGTGLEQYF
NA	TRBV11-3	NA	TRBJ2-1	TGTGCCAGCAGCCAAAATGGGCCGGATGAGCAGTTCTTC	CASSQNGPDEQFF
once	TRBV5-1	NA	TRBJ2-2	TGCGCCAGCAGCTTTAGCGGACCGAACACCGGGGAGCTGTTTTTT	CASSFSGPNTGELFF
NA	TRBV10-1	TRBD2	TRBJ2-2	TGCGCCAGCAGTTCCCCCGGGGGAGCGGGAGAGGGAATCAACACCGGGGAGCTGTTTTTT	CASSSPGGAGEGINTGELFF
NA	TRBV28	NA	TRBJ2-1	TGTGCCAGCAGTTTACCGGGGTTGAATGAGCAGTTCTTC	CASSLPGLNEQFF
NA	TRBV25-1	TRBD2	TRBJ2-3	TGTGCCACCGGGGGTACGGGAGGTTTCACAGATACGCAGTATTTT	CATGGTGGFTDTQYF
NA	TRBV5-4	NA	TRBJ2-7	TGTGCCAGCAGCGATAATAGCGTACCCTACGAGCAGTACTTC	CASSDNSVPYEQYF
NA	TRBV30	NA	TRBJ2-7	TGTGCCTGGAGTAGGAGGTGGGAGCAGTACTTC	CAWSRRWEQYF
NA	TRBV27	NA	TRBJ2-1	TGTGCCACTTACCGGGACTGGATGTCCAATGAGCAGTTCTTC	CATYRDWMSNEQFF
NA	TRBV15	NA	TRBJ2-3	TGTGCCACCAGCAGAGATGGACAGCAATTGACTAGCACAGATACGCAGTATTTT	CATSRDGQQLTSTDTQYF
NA	TRBV7-2	TRBD1	TRBJ2-1	TGTGCCAGCAGCGGGCGGACAGGGGCCTACAATGAGCAGTTCTTC	CASSGRTGAYNEQFF
NA	TRBV28	TRBD2	TRBJ2-1	TGTGCCAGCAGTTCTTCACTTGGGACTAGCTCCTACAATGAGCAGTTCTTC	CASSSSLGTSSYNEQFF
NA	TRBV11-3	NA	TRBJ1-1	TGTGCCAGCAGCTTATCAGGGGTTGGGAACACTGAAGCTTTCTTT	CASSLSGVGNTEAFF
NA	TRBV28	NA	TRBJ2-7	TGTGCCAGCAGTTTCAATTTGGAGTACGAGAGCTCCTACGAGCAGTACTTC	CASSFNLEYESSYEQYF
NA	TRBV2	TRBD2	TRBJ2-3	TGTGCCAGCACTCCGGGGGCTAGCGGGACCACAGATACGCAGTATTTT	CASTPGASGTTDTQYF